Presented here are 9 T cell receptor beta chains from one specimen sequenced in a study of CD8 T cells in Susac syndrome. Random hexamers served to reverse transcribe roughly 0.45 to 1 ug RNA. TCRdb reprocessed the immunoSEQ multiplex PCR reads via MiXCR and lists one record per CDR3 protein. In the table there are 100,000 to 150,000 distinct CDR3 sequences, around 94% of which are singletons. Material: CD4+ T cells from PBMCs. All receptors come from a human donor in good health.

The chain uses TRBV12-3 or TRBV12-4 and TRBJ1-6; TRBD1 is a possible D gene (5 bases). The CDR3 sequence is 15 residues long. The V end was cut by 1 base, the J end by 8 bases, with 12 bases between. CDR3: CASSLGAGRDSPLHF. CDR3 bases: TGTGCCAGCAGTTTAGGTGCAGGGAGGGATTCACCCCTCCACTTT.

J is TRBJ1-5 and V is TRBV28; TRBD1 aligns across 7 bases. The CDR3 contains 15 residues. The germline V gene encodes CDR1 MDHEN and CDR2 SYDVKM. The J segment lost 4 bases and the V segment lost 4 bases, leaving 7 bases of the junction unmatched. Here the CDR3 reads CASSSTGLPNQPQHF. CDR3 sequence (DNA): TGTGCCAGCAGTTCGACAGGGCTCCCTAATCAGCCCCAGCATTTT.

The chain carries TRBV4-2 and TRBJ2-2, with D perhaps given as TRBD1 or TRBD2 (5 bases each). The CDR3 consists of 16 residues. Trimming shortened V by 0 bases and J by 1 base, and 9 bases separated the two germline ends. The V gene's germline CDR1 is LGHNA and CDR2 YNFKEQ. The CDR3 nucleotides read TGTGCCAGCAGCCAAGATGGGACCCGGAACACCGGGGAGCTGTTTTTT. Translating gives CASSQDGTRNTGELFF.

This chain links TRBV5-1 with TRBJ1-5; no firm D call. The V end was cut by 0 bases, the J end by 4 bases, with 8 bases between. The CDR3 sequence is 14 residues long. Per the germline V gene, CDR1 is SGHRS and CDR2 is YFSETQ. CDR3 coding DNA: TGCGCCAGCAGCTTGGGAGAAGGGAATCAGCCCCAGCATTTT. Amino acid sequence: CASSLGEGNQPQHF.

V is TRBV6-5 and J is TRBJ2-1; D possibly corresponds to TRBD2 (5 bases). Looked up from germline, CDR1 is MNHEY and CDR2 is SVGAGI. The V end was cut by 5 bases, the J end by 6 bases, with 11 bases between. The CDR3 length is 13 residues. CDR3 residues: CASSRSAGNEQFF. CDR3 bases: TGTGCCAGCAGTCGTTCCGCGGGCAATGAGCAGTTCTTC.

The rearrangement links TRBV30 to TRBJ2-6; D is unclear. CDR3 length: 14 residues. V was cut by 2 bases and J by 3 bases, with 8 bases left in between. Germline V gene sequence: CDR1 GTSNPN, CDR2 SVGIG (reference sequence). The CDR3 spells CAWSPPGGANVLTF. CDR3 in DNA: TGTGCCTGGAGTCCCCCCGGTGGGGCCAACGTCCTGACTTTC.

The chain carries TRBV28 and TRBJ2-1; TRBD1 or TRBD2 may be the D gene (5 bases each). Germline CDR1 is MDHEN and CDR2 is SYDVKM. Trimming removed 5 bases at V and 8 bases at J, with 19 bases between. CDR3 size: 15 residues. The CDR3 nucleotides read TGTGCCAGCAGTCCCTCGTGGGGGATATGGGATGAGCAGTTCTTC. Translating it yields CASSPSWGIWDEQFF.

V is TRBV14 and J is TRBJ2-1, with TRBD2 matching 13 bases. This CDR3 region has 17 residues. Trimming cost V 4 bases and J 5 bases; bases outside gene matches: 8. Germline V gene lookup returns CDR1 SGHDN and CDR2 FVKESK. CDR3 DNA sequence: TGTGCCAGCAGCCTCTGGACTAGCGGGAGCGGTGACAATGAGCAGTTCTTC. Protein: CASSLWTSGSGDNEQFF.

This chain joins TRBV7-9 and TRBJ2-1, with 13 bases lining up with TRBD2. Germline V gives CDR1 SEHNR, CDR2 FQNEAQ (reference sequence). This CDR3 has 14 amino acids. The V gene end was trimmed by 8 bases and the J gene end by 10 bases; junction bases not matched to a gene: 8. CDR3 sequence reads: CASPDGLAGVEQFF. DNA of the CDR3: TGTGCCAGCCCAGACGGACTAGCGGGAGTGGAGCAGTTCTTC.